The 7 T cell receptor beta chains below come from one sample, sequenced in a study of T cells expressing NK-cell markers. TCRdb processed the 5' RACE reads again and assigns one entry to each CDR3 protein, with no DNA. In total, the table holds 300,000 to 500,000 distinct CDR3 sequences. Input material: blood T cells: a sorted CD56 or NKG2C T cell subset, CD4+ or CD8+ T cells, or bulk PBMC T cells (not recorded which). Receptors originate from a woman aged 50 to 60 in good health.

The rearrangement uses TRBV12-3 or TRBV12-4 and TRBJ2-6; no DNA is available, so the TRBD2 call from TCRdb remains unchecked. The CDR3 is made up of 22 amino acids. The CDR3 protein is CASTPRPGTSGSWWSGANVLTF.

The chain combines TRBV29-1 with TRBJ2-5. Germline V CDR1 and CDR2: SQVTM, ANQGSEA. The CDR3 is made up of 13 amino acids. CDR3 amino acids: CSDRRGYQETQYF.

V is TRBV30 and J is TRBJ2-3; TCRdb gives TRBD1 as the D gene, but with no DNA this cannot be confirmed. CDR1 is GTSNPN and CDR2 is SVGIG in the germline V gene (reference sequence). The CDR3 consists of 16 residues. The CDR3 sequence: CAWSLITGLGTDTQYF.

The rearrangement uses TRBV20-1 and TRBJ1-4. The CDR3 has 15 amino acids. Germline lookup yields CDR1 DFQATT and CDR2 SNEGSKA (reference sequence). This CDR3 is CSARDRRIANEKLFF.

The J gene is TRBJ2-7, the V gene TRBV20-1; TCRdb calls TRBD2, which cannot be checked without DNA. Germline V CDR1 and CDR2: DFQATT, SNEGSKA (reference sequence). The CDR3 contains 12 residues. CDR3: CSAAGTTNEQYF.

V gene TRBV28 combines with J gene TRBJ2-2; absent DNA, TCRdb's TRBD1 call cannot be checked. CDR1 and CDR2 from the germline V gene are MDHEN and SYDVKM. The CDR3 totals 13 residues. This CDR3 is CASSKGFTGELFF.

This chain connects TRBV10-2 to TRBJ1-1; the D gene TCRdb calls, TRBD1, cannot be checked with no DNA. The germline CDR1 and CDR2 sequences are WSHSY and SAAADI. The CDR3 spans 13 residues. This CDR3 reads CASEDRGSAEAFF.